This TCR beta chain was retrieved from a study of CD8 T cells in Susac syndrome. The RNA, roughly 0.45 to 1 ug, was put through reverse transcription using random hexamers. MiXCR was run by TCRdb on the immunoSEQ multiplex PCR reads, yielding one entry per CDR3 protein. The profile shows approximately 140,000 distinct CDR3 sequences, 75% to 90% of them singletons. The table lists this clonotype with a count of one. The V and J ends lost 5 bases and 5 bases, in that order; junction bases with no gene match: 7. This CDR3 has 14 amino acids. The germline V gene encodes CDR1 MDHEN and CDR2 SYDVKM. Sequenced: CD8+ T cells from PBMCs. The chain is built from TRBV28 and TRBJ1-1, with 8 bases aligning to TRBD1. The sequence was collected from a human donor with multiple sclerosis. In nucleotides, the CDR3 is TGTGCCAGCAGTCGACCGCAGGGGGCGACTGAAGCTTTCTTT. Amino acid sequence: CASSRPQGATEAFF.